A selection of T cell receptor beta chains follows, all from one sample in a study of T cell clusters in autoimmune cytopenias. TCRdb re-called the multiplex PCR reads, yielding one record per CDR3 amino acid sequence without DNA. The table lists 5,500 to 6,500 distinct CDR3 sequences. Material: peripheral blood. The receptors were sampled from a human donor with an autoimmune cytopenia or autoimmune hepatitis (not recorded which). The CDR3 runs from the conserved cysteine through the conserved F or W. Size is stated for part of the rows, as once, few or many counts, or as a class when the clone is expanded.

length	size	V	J	CDR3
15	medium-sized	TRBV19	TRBJ1-2	CASSLPPAGSYGYTF
17	NA	TRBV24-1	TRBJ1-2	CATSDLVVREVNYGYTF
16	NA	TRBV20-1	TRBJ2-2	CSASVIEQGDTGELFF
13	medium-sized	TRBV12-3/TRBV12-4	TRBJ2-2	CASSFLPAGELFF
16	NA	TRBV6-1	TRBJ1-1	CASSSLAQGANTEAFF
14	medium-sized	TRBV13	TRBJ1-2	CASFYAGKNYGYTF
14	medium-sized	TRBV5-5	TRBJ2-3	CASSLVGERDTQYF
17	NA	TRBV5-1	TRBJ2-1	CASSLGLGVYPTNEQFF
14	NA	TRBV5-6	TRBJ2-5	CASSLAGAQETQYF
14	NA	TRBV10-3	TRBJ2-7	CATATGGGNYEQYF
11	NA	TRBV30	TRBJ2-7	CAWSDGYEQYF
14	medium-sized	TRBV6-1	TRBJ2-7	CASSGWTAAYEQYF
16	NA	TRBV18	TRBJ1-1	CASSFGSGTANTEAFF
13	NA	TRBV19	TRBJ1-1	CASSTQMNTEAFF
15	NA	TRBV18	TRBJ1-4	CASSPSTPTNEKLFF
12	NA	TRBV30	TRBJ1-2	CAFTGSHYGYTF